Listed here are 32 T cell receptor beta chains from one sample, sequenced in a study of cytomegalovirus exposure and HLA in healthy donors. The PCR used 60 Vbeta and 13 Jbeta primers. Assay used: immunoSEQ multiplex PCR; TCRdb lists only in-frame clones, some missing. The repertoire includes 150,000 to 200,000 clones, about four fifths of them detected once, and about 1.6% sits in the top ten. Input material: PBMCs. These receptors came from a woman aged 50 to 65 in good health and CMV-seronegative.

J is TRBJ1-4 and V is TRBV5-1; possibly TRBD1 for D (5 bases). This CDR3 has 16 residues. V shed 4 bases and J shed 2 bases, with 15 bases lying between them. The germline V gene encodes CDR1 SGHRS and CDR2 YFSETQ. The CDR3 here is CASSLGELVTNEKLFF. For the CDR3, the DNA is TGCGCCAGCAGCCTGGGGGAGTTGGTCACTAATGAAAAACTGTTTTTT.

The chain employs TRBV5-4 and TRBJ2-3, with TRBD1 as a possible D gene (5 bases). V lost 0 bases to trimming and J lost 1 base, with 9 bases between them. Per the germline V gene, CDR1 is SGHNT and CDR2 is YYREEE (reference sequence). The CDR3 sequence is 15 residues long. In DNA form, the CDR3 reads TGTGCCAGCAGCTTGGGGGGCAGGGGCACAGATACGCAGTATTTT. It codes for CASSLGGRGTDTQYF.

The CDR3 coding sequence is TGTGCCAGCAGCCGACCCCTTGCGGGGGTGAACACCGGGGAGCTGTTTTTT. This sequence encodes CASSRPLAGVNTGELFF. This chain joins TRBV5-4 and TRBJ2-2; 7 nucleotides match TRBD2. The CDR3 consists of 17 residues. Germline V lookup: CDR1 SGHNT, CDR2 YYREEE (reference sequence). The ends lost 4 bases at V and 1 base at J; junction bases unmatched: 10.

This clone has just one count. The V call is TRBV4-1, the J call TRBJ2-7; no reliable D call. The V gene lost 1 base and the J gene lost 0 bases, with 7 bases spanning the gap. Germline loops: CDR1 MGHRA, CDR2 YSYEKL. The CDR3 has 14 amino acids. The chain's CDR3 is CASSQAPSSYEQYF. The CDR3 DNA follows: TGCGCCAGCAGCCAAGCCCCGAGCTCCTACGAGCAGTACTTC.

This clone came up once. This chain uses TRBV18 with TRBJ2-4; the match to TRBD1 covers 7 bases. The CDR3 runs 16 residues. CDR1 KGHSH and CDR2 LQKENI come from the germline V gene. After removal of 3 bases from V and 6 bases from J, the junction contained 11 bases not matched to a gene. The CDR3 spells CASSPLTGTYGNIQYF. As DNA, the CDR3 is TGTGCCAGCTCACCCCTGACAGGGACCTATGGAAACATTCAGTACTTC.

The chain combines TRBV5-1 with TRBJ2-7; 9 nucleotides match TRBD2. Per germline, CDR1 SGHRS and CDR2 YFSETQ. Losses at the gene ends were 5 bases for V and 3 bases for J; bases not matched to a gene: 15. The CDR3 loop spans 17 amino acids. The CDR3: CASRPGTSWAVSYEQYF. The CDR3 DNA follows: TGCGCCAGCAGGCCCGGGACTAGCTGGGCCGTTAGCTACGAGCAGTACTTC.

This clone occurred a few times. This rearrangement joins TRBV7-9 to TRBJ2-3; TRBD1 might be the D (5 bases). V was cut by 5 bases and J by 5 bases, with 20 bases left in between. In germline, CDR1 is SEHNR, CDR2 FQNEAQ (reference sequence). This CDR3 is 16 amino acids long. The DNA of the CDR3 is TGTGCCAGCAGCAGAACGGACACTATGGCTGGAGATACGCAGTATTTT. Protein: CASSRTDTMAGDTQYF.

This chain joins TRBV19 and TRBJ1-2; D is ambiguous. V dropped 8 bases and J dropped 1 base, with 11 bases sitting between them. The germline gives CDR1 LNHDA, CDR2 SQIVND (reference sequence). The CDR3 extends over 13 amino acids. CDR3 in DNA: TGTGCCAGTCGCGGGAGTCTTAACTATGGCTACACCTTC. Protein sequence: CASRGSLNYGYTF.

The rearrangement uses TRBV25-1 and TRBJ1-4; 7 bases align to TRBD1. J lost 8 bases, V lost 6 bases, and 6 bases had no gene match. The V gene's germline CDR1 is MGHDK and CDR2 SYGVNS. There are 13 residues in the CDR3. Here the CDR3 reads CASRITGEEKLFF. DNA of the CDR3: TGTGCCAGCAGAATTACAGGGGAGGAAAAACTGTTTTTT.

This clone was seen more than once but under ten times. The V gene is TRBV6-5, the J gene TRBJ2-7, with D perhaps TRBD1 (5 bases). The germline V gene encodes CDR1 MNHEY and CDR2 SVGAGI. This CDR3 is 14 amino acids long. Trimming removed 2 bases from V and 3 bases from J, with 11 bases in between. CDR3 protein: CASSYATGDYEQYF. The CDR3 coding sequence is TGTGCCAGCAGTTACGCAACAGGTGACTACGAGCAGTACTTC.

V usage is TRBV9 and J usage is TRBJ2-2, with D possibly matching TRBD1 (6 bases). The CDR3 consists of 16 residues. V lost 4 bases and J 1 base, leaving 14 bases between the germline ends. From germline, CDR1 is SGDLS and CDR2 YYNGEE. The CDR3 sequence: CASSPPGALNTGELFF. The DNA of the CDR3 is TGTGCCAGCAGCCCCCCAGGGGCGCTGAACACCGGGGAGCTGTTTTTT.

The chain has TRBV19 and TRBJ1-2, with TRBD1 as a possible D gene (5 bases). From germline, CDR1 is LNHDA and CDR2 SQIVND (reference sequence). V lost 7 bases to trimming and J lost 5 bases, with 14 bases between them. The CDR3 contains 13 residues. CDR3 DNA sequence: TGTGCCAGTACCAAATCAGGGTTTTATGGCTACACCTTC. It yields the protein CASTKSGFYGYTF.

CDR3 coding DNA: TGTGCCAGTAGTTCCCCGACAGGGGCCCTCACTTATAGCAATCAGCCCCAGTATTTT. This gives the protein CASSSPTGALTYSNQPQYF. This rearrangement joins TRBV19 to TRBJ1-5, with 8 bases that match TRBD1. The assigned J gene may be wrong: the sequence end matches TRBJ2-3 better. The CDR3 totals 19 residues. Germline V gene lookup returns CDR1 LNHDA and CDR2 SQIVND (reference sequence).

The genes are TRBV2 and TRBJ1-2, with D possibly being TRBD1 (5 bases). The CDR3 has 12 residues. Looked up from germline, CDR1 is SNHLY and CDR2 is FYNNEI. Trimming took off 4 bases at V and 7 bases at J, with 10 bases between the two ends. CDR3 residues: CASSGVGGGYTF. The CDR3 DNA sequence: TGTGCCAGCAGTGGGGTCGGGGGTGGCTACACCTTC.

The rearrangement joins TRBV9 to TRBJ1-3; TRBD1 aligns across 12 bases. Germline CDR1 is SGDLS and CDR2 is YYNGEE. V gave up 3 bases and J gave up 8 bases; unmatched junction bases: 15. This CDR3 comprises 18 residues. DNA for the CDR3: TGTGCCAGCAGCGCCTTGGGACAGGGGGCGCAAAAGGGGGACACCATATATTTT. Translated: CASSALGQGAQKGDTIYF.

This clone has more than one count but fewer than ten. The rearrangement joins TRBV29-1 to TRBJ1-4; no reliable D call. This CDR3 is built from 13 residues. V lost 4 bases and J lost 6, with 12 bases in between. Germline V lookup: CDR1 SQVTM, CDR2 ANQGSEA. CDR3 sequence reads: CSVVARRDEKLFF. CDR3 coding DNA: TGCAGCGTTGTAGCCCGGAGAGATGAAAAACTGTTTTTT.

The chain employs TRBV27 and TRBJ2-1; 15 nucleotides match TRBD2. The CDR3 covers 18 residues. Looked up from germline, CDR1 is MNHEY and CDR2 is SMNVEV (reference sequence). V trimming: 5 bases; J trimming: 0 bases; junction bases outside the gene matches: 5. The CDR3, as DNA: TGTGCCAGCAGTCCACGGACTAGCGGGAGGGCCTCCTACAATGAGCAGTTCTTC. It encodes CASSPRTSGRASYNEQFF.

This clone has more than one count but fewer than ten. The V gene is TRBV29-1, the J gene TRBJ2-1; 7 bases agree with TRBD2. V lost 1 base and J lost 8; bases outside the gene matches: 5. The CDR3 runs to 13 residues. Germline CDR1 reads SQVTM; CDR2 reads ANQGSEA. The CDR3 sequence is CSVEVGTNYEQFF. The CDR3 DNA reads TGCAGCGTTGAAGTAGGGACTAACTATGAGCAGTTCTTC.

The chain has TRBV5-6 and TRBJ1-2; no reliable D call. The CDR3 has 13 amino acids. Trimming shortened V by 1 base and J by 8 bases, and 12 bases separated the two germline ends. Germline values: CDR1 SGHDT, CDR2 YYEEEE. The CDR3 loop is CASSLSSGRGYTF. The CDR3 DNA reads TGTGCCAGCAGCTTGTCCTCGGGGAGAGGCTACACCTTC.

Details on this clone: Other DNA sequences in this sample translate to the same CDR3. The chain couples TRBV19 to TRBJ1-1; D is possibly TRBD1 (5 bases). This CDR3 is 14 amino acids long. Trimming stripped 3 bases from V and 0 bases from J, with 8 bases between. The germline V gene has CDR1 LNHDA and CDR2 SQIVND (reference sequence). The CDR3 DNA follows: TGTGCCAGTAGTATTACAGGAGTGAACACTGAAGCTTTCTTT. Its translation is CASSITGVNTEAFF.

The rearrangement links TRBV4-1 to TRBJ2-5; TRBD2 agrees at 10 bases. The CDR3 is made up of 17 amino acids. Germline V lookup: CDR1 MGHRA, CDR2 YSYEKL. The V gene end was trimmed by 3 bases and the J gene end by 4 bases; junction bases not matched to a gene: 11. The CDR3 loop reads CASSQQGSGGASETQYF. Written as DNA, the CDR3 is TGCGCCAGCAGCCAGCAGGGGAGCGGGGGGGCATCAGAGACCCAGTACTTC.

This sequence joins TRBV5-4 and TRBJ2-7, with 10 bases lining up with TRBD1. Germline CDR1 reads SGHNT; CDR2 reads YYREEE (reference sequence). The CDR3 runs 12 residues. Germline trimming cut 3 bases from V and 6 bases from J; bases unmatched to any gene: 0. CDR3 nucleotides: TGTGCCAGCAGCTGGACAGGGGGCGAGCAGTACTTC. Translation gives CASSWTGGEQYF.

This sequence joins TRBV6-5 and TRBJ1-3, with TRBD1 matching over 10 bases. The CDR3 length is 13 residues. V lost 6 bases and J lost 7; bases outside the gene matches: 3. Germline V gives CDR1 MNHEY, CDR2 SVGAGI. CDR3 coding DNA: TGTGCCAGCAGACCGGGACAGGGGAACACCATATATTTT. Translating it yields CASRPGQGNTIYF.

This sequence joins TRBV2 and TRBJ1-4, with a tentative D call TRBD1 (5 bases). The CDR3 loop spans 14 amino acids. V gave up 3 bases and J gave up 3 bases, with 8 bases separating them. From germline, CDR1 is SNHLY and CDR2 FYNNEI. In nucleotides, the CDR3 is TGTGCCAGCAGTGACACAGGCCCTAATGAAAAACTGTTTTTT. Translation gives CASSDTGPNEKLFF.

This sequence joins TRBV18 and TRBJ2-2; possible D gene TRBD1, 5 bases. CDR3 length: 13 residues. Trimming removed 6 bases at V and 4 bases at J, with 9 bases between. In germline, CDR1 is KGHSH, CDR2 LQKENI. CDR3 sequence (DNA): TGTGCCAGCTCCCAGGGTGGCACCGGGGAGCTGTTTTTT. Its translation is CASSQGGTGELFF.

The rearrangement links TRBV7-3 to TRBJ2-7; D perhaps matches TRBD2 (5 bases). The germline V gene encodes CDR1 SGHTA and CDR2 FQGTGA. V was cut by 5 bases and J by 7 bases, with 15 bases left in between. The CDR3 length is 13 residues. The CDR3 region has the DNA TGTGCCAGCAGCCTGGACTCATTCCAAGAGCAGTACTTC. Translation gives CASSLDSFQEQYF.

This clone has only a few counts. CDR3: CASSFTGDSGANVLTF. The CDR3 region has the DNA TGTGCCAGCAGTTTTACAGGGGACTCTGGGGCCAACGTCCTGACTTTC. The chain carries TRBV6-6 and TRBJ2-6, with 7 bases identical to TRBD1. This CDR3 has 16 residues. CDR1 is MNHNY, CDR2 SVGAGI, per germline (reference sequence). V lost 4 bases to trimming and J lost 0 bases; unmatched junction nucleotides: 3.

The rearrangement joins TRBV18 to TRBJ1-1; D may be TRBD1 (5 bases). The CDR3 length is 14 residues. The germline V gene has CDR1 KGHSH and CDR2 LQKENI. Trimming left V 2 bases short and J 4 bases short, with 11 bases between. CDR3 loop: CASSPVREGTEAFF. The CDR3 nucleotides are TGTGCCAGCTCACCAGTCAGGGAGGGCACTGAAGCTTTCTTT.

The J gene is TRBJ2-1, the V gene TRBV7-8; 9 bases are shared with TRBD2. The germline gives CDR1 SGHVS, CDR2 FQNEAQ. Trimming took 1 base from V and 9 from J; bases not matched to a gene: 10. The CDR3 sequence is 16 residues long. In DNA, the CDR3 is TGTGCCAGCAGCTTAGTCTTGCTAGCGGGAATGGGTGAGCAGTTCTTC. It is translated as CASSLVLLAGMGEQFF.

The chain is built from TRBV28 and TRBJ1-5, with TRBD1 matching over 7 bases. Germline V gene lookup returns CDR1 MDHEN and CDR2 SYDVKM. This CDR3 contains 16 residues. Germline trimming cut 0 bases from V and 2 bases from J; bases unmatched to any gene: 4. The CDR3 nucleotides read TGTGCCAGCAGTTTATGGACAGGGATGGGCAATCAGCCCCAGCATTTT. Encoded protein: CASSLWTGMGNQPQHF.

The rearrangement uses TRBV10-3 and TRBJ1-3; D perhaps matches TRBD1 (5 bases). The germline V and J ends were trimmed by 5 bases and 1 base, with 15 bases remaining between them. Germline CDR1 ENHRY, CDR2 SYGVKD. This CDR3 region has 16 residues. The CDR3 region is CAISYDSSLSGNTIYF. The CDR3 nucleotides read TGTGCCATCAGTTATGACAGCAGTCTATCTGGAAACACCATATATTTT.

The rearrangement links TRBV18 to TRBJ2-5; TRBD2 matches at 12 bases. The CDR3 length is 13 residues. V lost 2 bases and J lost 9; bases outside the gene matches: 1. Germline-derived CDR1 and CDR2 are KGHSH and LQKENI. The CDR3 DNA is TGTGCCAGCTCACCAGGACTAGCGGGATCCCAGTACTTC. Amino acid sequence: CASSPGLAGSQYF.